These 19 T cell receptor beta chains came from one sample sequenced in a study of T cells in Graves' hyperthyroidism and ophthalmopathy. Amplification targeted TCR beta CDR3 regions from RNA transcripts. The TCR CDR3 was amplified in a first-round RT-PCR using the HTBI primer set. Each CDR3 protein gets one entry after TCRdb re-called the multiplex PCR reads with MiXCR. The sample includes around 250,000 distinct CDR3 sequences, less than 15% of them seen just once. Sequencing used blood. These receptors all stem from a woman in her thirties or forties with Graves' hyperthyroidism that later progressed to Graves' ophthalmopathy.

The chain links TRBV7-9 to TRBJ2-2; possibly TRBD2 for D (5 bases). Germline lookup yields CDR1 SEHNR and CDR2 FQNEAQ (reference sequence). The germline V and J ends were trimmed by 1 base and 3 bases, with 9 bases remaining between them. The CDR3 length is 15 residues. The CDR3 region is CASSLGGIYTGELFF. The CDR3 nucleotides read TGTGCCAGCAGCTTAGGAGGGATATACACCGGGGAGCTGTTTTTT.

This clonotype appeared many times. The chain uses TRBV11-2 and TRBJ2-7, with a possible D match to TRBD1 (6 bases). Between the trimmed V and J ends, which lost 5 bases and 4 bases, there was a span of 12 bases. Germline-derived CDR1 and CDR2 are SGHAT and FQNNGV. The CDR3 contains 13 residues. The CDR3 DNA reads TGTGCCAGCAGCGTAAACAGGGTTTACGAGCAGTACTTC. Its protein is CASSVNRVYEQYF.

This clonotype occurred many times. The rearrangement uses TRBV27 and TRBJ2-7, with 9 bases lining up with TRBD1. The CDR3 totals 13 residues. CDR1 MNHEY and CDR2 SMNVEV come from the germline V gene (reference sequence). V shed 2 bases, J shed 5 bases, and the junction held 1 base outside the gene matches. This CDR3 is CASSLTGGHEQYF. The CDR3 bases are TGTGCCAGCAGTTTAACAGGGGGCCACGAGCAGTACTTC.

This sequence joins TRBV7-2 and TRBJ1-2; D is uncertain. Germline loops: CDR1 SGHTA, CDR2 FQGNSA. The V end was cut by 0 bases, the J end by 0 bases, with 8 bases between. The CDR3 extends over 15 amino acids. The CDR3 sequence: CASSLASLANYGYTF. The CDR3 nucleotides are TGTGCCAGCAGCTTAGCAAGTTTAGCTAACTATGGCTACACCTTC.

This clonotype was recorded at least ten times. This sequence joins TRBV3-1 and TRBJ2-3, with 10 bases fitting TRBD1. V lost 5 bases to trimming and J lost 4 bases; unmatched junction nucleotides: 9. The V gene's germline CDR1 is LGHDT and CDR2 YNNKEL (reference sequence). The CDR3 covers 16 residues. The chain's CDR3 is CASSEPLGQGADTQYF. CDR3 bases: TGTGCCAGCAGCGAACCCCTCGGACAGGGGGCAGATACGCAGTATTTT.

This clonotype was seen many times. The CDR3 spells CASSYSIRMGSGTEAFF. In nucleotides, the CDR3 is TGTGCCAGCAGTTACTCCATTCGAATGGGAAGTGGGACTGAAGCTTTCTTT. The chain is built from TRBV6-6 and TRBJ1-1; no clear D. The CDR3 is 17 amino acids. V was pared by 0 bases and J by 5 bases, with 19 bases between. CDR1 is MNHNY, CDR2 SVGAGI, per germline (reference sequence).

This clonotype has at least ten counts. The rearrangement uses TRBV20-1 and TRBJ1-2; 7 bases match TRBD1. This CDR3 has 11 amino acids. Germline assignment: CDR1 DFQATT and CDR2 SNEGSKA (reference sequence). CDR3 in DNA: TGCAGGCCAAGGGGGCGGGGTGGCTACACCTTC. This codes for CRPRGRGGYTF.

This clonotype was counted at least ten times. This rearrangement joins TRBV7-9 to TRBJ2-2; possible D gene TRBD1, 6 bases. Per the germline V gene, CDR1 is SEHNR and CDR2 is FQNEAQ (reference sequence). The CDR3 loop spans 16 amino acids. V was clipped by 0 bases and J by 1 base, with 9 bases between them. The CDR3 DNA reads TGTGCCAGCAGCTTAGCCGCGACAGGGAACACCGGGGAGCTGTTTTTT. It is translated as CASSLAATGNTGELFF.

This clonotype was detected ten times or more. The chain couples TRBV6-5 to TRBJ2-3; D ambiguous. The V end was cut by 0 bases, the J end by 10 bases, with 14 bases between. This CDR3 region has 14 residues. Looked up from germline, CDR1 is MNHEY and CDR2 is SVGAGI. The CDR3, as DNA: TGTGCCAGCAGTTACTCTTCTATTGCTCCTTCGCAGTATTTT. This translates into CASSYSSIAPSQYF.

The J gene is TRBJ2-2, the V gene TRBV10-2; D is unresolved. Germline loops: CDR1 WSHSY, CDR2 SAAADI. The length of the CDR3 is 11 residues. V was cut by 8 bases and J by 5 bases, with 6 bases left in between. CDR3 coding DNA: TGCGCCAGCTCTGTTACCGGGGAGCTGTTTTTT. It encodes CASSVTGELFF.

In this sample, this clonotype turned up many times. The chain is built from TRBV5-1 and TRBJ2-7, with D tentatively TRBD2 (5 bases). V lost 7 bases to trimming and J lost 2 bases, with 13 bases between them. Germline CDR1 SGHRS, CDR2 YFSETQ. CDR3 size: 13 residues. The CDR3 spells CASREREPYEQYF. The CDR3 DNA is TGCGCCAGCCGCGAAAGGGAGCCCTACGAGCAGTACTTC.

The V call is TRBV6-5, the J call TRBJ1-2; no firm D call. Germline V lookup: CDR1 MNHEY, CDR2 SVGAGI. Trimming removed 0 bases from V and 0 bases from J, with 8 bases in between. CDR3 size: 15 residues. The CDR3 sequence is CASSYSNGANYGYTF. CDR3 coding DNA: TGTGCCAGCAGTTACTCGAATGGGGCTAACTATGGCTACACCTTC.

This clonotype was picked up a small number of times. This rearrangement joins TRBV6-6 to TRBJ1-2; D is ambiguous. V lost 2 bases, J lost 3 bases, and 7 bases lay in between. The germline V gene encodes CDR1 MNHNY and CDR2 SVGAGI (reference sequence). This CDR3 has 13 residues. Here the CDR3 reads CASSYRVYYGYTF. In DNA, the CDR3 is TGTGCCAGCAGTTACAGGGTCTACTATGGCTACACCTTC.

This clonotype showed up many times. V gene TRBV4-1 combines with J gene TRBJ1-5; 7 nucleotides match TRBD1. This CDR3 has 15 residues. Germline V gene sequence: CDR1 MGHRA, CDR2 YSYEKL. After removal of 3 bases from V and 3 bases from J, the junction contained 5 bases not matched to a gene. Here the CDR3 DNA reads TGCGCCAGCAGCCAGTGGACAGGCTCCAATCAGCCCCAGCATTTT. Translation: CASSQWTGSNQPQHF.

This clonotype was counted many times. The chain joins TRBV6-1 to TRBJ1-5; D not resolved. Trimming took 2 bases from V and 0 from J, leaving 11 bases between them. The CDR3 extends over 16 amino acids. Germline CDR1 is MNHNS and CDR2 is SASEGT. The CDR3 here is CASSEIWQTSNQPQHF. In DNA, the CDR3 is TGTGCCAGCAGTGAAATCTGGCAGACTAGCAATCAGCCCCAGCATTTT.

This clonotype was recorded at least ten times. The chain links TRBV11-2 to TRBJ1-3; D might be TRBD1 (5 bases). The CDR3 is 15 amino acids. Germline V gene sequence: CDR1 SGHAT, CDR2 FQNNGV. V shed 7 bases and J shed 0 bases, with 13 bases lying between them. CDR3 sequence reads: CASIWRGDSGNTIYF. CDR3 sequence (DNA): TGTGCCAGCATATGGAGAGGGGACTCTGGAAACACCATATATTTT.

The gene calls are TRBV5-1 and TRBJ2-3; TRBD2 matches at 9 bases. V was clipped by 7 bases and J by 1 base; unmatched bases: 4. The germline gives CDR1 SGHRS, CDR2 YFSETQ. The CDR3 sequence is 14 residues long. CDR3 protein: CASGWTSGTDTQYF. The CDR3 DNA reads TGCGCCAGCGGCTGGACTAGCGGCACAGATACGCAGTATTTT.

Many counts were recorded for this clonotype. The chain is built from TRBV6-1 and TRBJ2-7; 13 bases are shared with TRBD2. CDR3 length: 16 amino acids. After removal of 6 bases from V and 7 bases from J, the junction contained 12 bases not matched to a gene. CDR1 and CDR2 (germline): MNHNS, SASEGT. DNA for the CDR3: TGTGCCAGCAGACTAGGAGGGACTAGCGGGAAGAAAGAGCAGTACTTC. It yields the protein CASRLGGTSGKKEQYF.

The V gene is TRBV5-1, the J gene TRBJ2-3, with D tentatively TRBD1 (6 bases). Deletions cut 3 bases from V and 2 bases from J, with 19 bases between. The CDR3 totals 17 residues. From germline, CDR1 is SGHRS and CDR2 YFSETQ. The CDR3 here is CASSSDRDKGDTDTQYF. The CDR3, as DNA: TGCGCCAGCAGCTCAGACCGGGACAAGGGGGACACAGATACGCAGTATTTT.